The present TCR beta chain was sequenced within a study of blood T cell repertoires in COVID-19. Study information: Samples representing acute and convalescent COVID-19 were sourced from the United States, Italy and Spain.

The CDR3 length is 13 residues. Germline V CDR1 and CDR2: SNHLY, FYNNEI. V lost 8 bases, J lost 6 bases, and 9 bases stayed unmatched. Methods used by the authors: The authors estimated nucleated cell counts from reference gene primer amplification. Data came from immunoSEQ multiplex PCR; TCRdb stores just in-frame clones and leaves some out. V, J and clone size are taken as reported in that table, and D and trimming were inferred from the DNA itself. The sample has 70,000 to 90,000 clones, roughly 83% seen once; the top ten hold approximately 25%. The chain links TRBV2 to TRBJ2-7; 8 positions match TRBD1. Sample: peripheral blood. The source is a human donor in a cohort sampled during active COVID-19. CDR3 DNA sequence: TGTGCCAGCGCACGTCAGGGGGCAGGCGAGCAGTACTTC. It translates to CASARQGAGEQYF.